Below are 10 T cell receptor beta chains sequenced from a single sample in a study of shared T cell receptors in the human thymus. TCRdb keeps only in-frame clones here, not all; method: immunoSEQ multiplex PCR. The top ten hold roughly 0.0094% of the sample, which has about 710,000 clones, more than 75% seen once. The sample also formed part of further work on human thymus T cells.

Sequencing input: thymocytes. These receptors came from a boy under two years old with a congenital heart defect.

V gene TRBV5-1 combines with J gene TRBJ1-3; D is unresolved. CDR1 SGHRS and CDR2 YFSETQ come from the germline V gene. The CDR3 has 14 residues. Trimming cost V 4 bases and J 2 bases, with 10 bases left between them. CDR3 residues: CASSPNGAGNTIYF. In nucleotides, the CDR3 is TGCGCCAGCAGCCCCAACGGGGCTGGAAACACCATATATTTT.

CDR3 DNA: TGTGCCAGTAACGGACTACCCCCCGGGGAGCTGTTTTTT. Protein sequence: CASNGLPPGELFF. V is TRBV19 and J is TRBJ2-2; D might be TRBD2 (6 bases). Per germline, CDR1 LNHDA and CDR2 SQIVND (reference sequence). CDR3 length: 13 amino acids. The ends were cut back, 7 bases at V and 6 bases at J, with 12 bases in the middle. The full variable domain, its missing parts supplied by reference TRBV19 and TRBJ2-2, is DGGITQSPKYLFRKEGQNVTLSCEQNLNHDAMYWYRQDPGQGLRLIYYSQIVNDFQKGDIAEGYSVSREKKESFPLTVTSAQKNPTAFYLCASNGLPPGELFFGEGSRLTVL.

The chain joins TRBV28 to TRBJ1-2, with D maybe TRBD1 (5 bases). Between the trimmed V and J ends, which lost 1 base and 6 bases, there was a span of 12 bases. This CDR3 region has 14 residues. Germline loops: CDR1 MDHEN, CDR2 SYDVKM. The CDR3 loop reads CASSLFPRAHGYTF. As DNA, the CDR3 is TGTGCCAGCAGTTTATTCCCCAGGGCCCATGGCTACACCTTC.

The chain combines TRBV28 with TRBJ2-7; 9 bases line up with TRBD1. The CDR3 contains 17 residues. Germline V lookup: CDR1 MDHEN, CDR2 SYDVKM. V shed 7 bases and J 1 base; nucleotides not matched to a gene: 14. CDR3 DNA sequence: TGTGCCAGCACTTACGGGGACAGGGTACCCATATCCTACGAGCAGTACTTC. Translated: CASTYGDRVPISYEQYF.

V gene TRBV25-1 combines with J gene TRBJ2-2; 7 bases match TRBD2. V lost 6 bases and J lost 4; bases outside the gene matches: 2. Germline values: CDR1 MGHDK, CDR2 SYGVNS. This CDR3 contains 13 residues. CDR3 sequence reads: CASSKRGTGELFF. CDR3 nucleotide sequence: TGTGCCAGCAGCAAGCGGGGCACCGGGGAGCTGTTTTTT.

The V call is TRBV30, the J call TRBJ1-5, with D uncertain. The CDR3 covers 14 residues. CDR1 and CDR2 (germline): GTSNPN, SVGIG (reference sequence). V was shortened by 0 bases and J by 0 bases, with 6 bases between the two germline ends. CDR3 in amino acids: CAWSVQSSNQPQHF. CDR3 coding DNA: TGTGCCTGGAGTGTACAGAGTAGCAATCAGCCCCAGCATTTT.

The CDR3 nucleotides are TGTGCCAGTAGTATGACACTAGCGGGACCCTACGAGCAGTACTTC. Protein product: CASSMTLAGPYEQYF. The chain combines TRBV19 with TRBJ2-7, with 10 positions matching TRBD2. The CDR3 sequence is 15 residues long. V trimming: 3 bases; J trimming: 2 bases; junction bases outside the gene matches: 4. CDR1 is LNHDA, CDR2 SQIVND, per germline (reference sequence).

This chain connects TRBV29-1 to TRBJ1-3; D might be TRBD1 (5 bases). Per the germline V gene, CDR1 is SQVTM and CDR2 is ANQGSEA. This CDR3 spans 13 amino acids. V was trimmed by 7 bases and J by 0 bases, leaving 10 bases between them. The CDR3 DNA is TGCAGCGGGACGGACAACTCTGGAAACACCATATATTTT. Its protein product is CSGTDNSGNTIYF.

The chain combines TRBV5-4 with TRBJ2-5, with 13 bases matching TRBD2. The CDR3 has 16 residues. V shed 3 bases, J shed 3 bases, and the junction held 5 bases outside the gene matches. Germline V gene lookup returns CDR1 SGHNT and CDR2 YYREEE (reference sequence). CDR3: CASSSPGTSGEETQYF. The DNA for the CDR3 is TGTGCCAGCAGCTCCCCAGGGACTAGCGGGGAAGAGACCCAGTACTTC.

This chain uses TRBV6-6 with TRBJ2-7, with a tentative D call TRBD1 (5 bases). The CDR3 has 14 amino acids. Germline V lookup: CDR1 MNHNY, CDR2 SVGAGI (reference sequence). The V gene lost 2 bases and the J gene lost 6 bases, with 14 bases spanning the gap. The CDR3 spells CASSYGARAGEQYF. CDR3 nucleotide sequence: TGTGCCAGCAGTTACGGGGCCAGGGCTGGCGAGCAGTACTTC.